The source of this T cell receptor (beta chain) is a study of T cells in Graves' hyperthyroidism and ophthalmopathy. About this clonotype itself: As yet, its antigen is unknown. One junction end does not reproduce the germline sequence, and a read error may be involved.

Findings and caveats of the study: Model output signaled ophthalmopathy a median approximately six months ahead of onset. Blood also held most thyroid clonotypes expanded beyond 0.001.

Patients aged 18 to 65 with hyperthyroidism were newly diagnosed, with duration under 2 months. From RNA transcripts, TCR beta CDR3 regions were amplified. A set of HTBI primers served as the primers for a first-round RT-PCR of the TCR CDR3. TCRdb ran MiXCR on the multiplex PCR reads and lists one entry per CDR3 protein. The table records approximately 590,000 distinct CDR3 sequences, more than 45% of them present only once. The germline V gene has CDR1 SQVTM and CDR2 ANQGSEA. This CDR3 is built from 11 residues. The chain recombines TRBV29-1 with TRBJ1-3, with D tentatively TRBD1 (5 bases). Source material: peripheral blood or thyroid tissue (not recorded which). The TCR sequence derives from a woman aged 18-30 years with Graves' hyperthyroidism. Here the CDR3 reads CSVGQGITIYF. The CDR3, as DNA: TGCAGCGTAGGGCAGGGAATCACCATATATTTT.